One and the same sample provided the 25 T cell receptor beta chains below, sequenced in a study of blood T cell repertoires in COVID-19. Produced via immunoSEQ multiplex PCR; TCRdb's table is partial and in-frame only. This sample has about 210,000 clones; 75% to 85% occur once, and the top ten carry approximately 2.4%. The sample taken for sequencing was peripheral blood. The source is a woman aged 70 to 79 with COVID-19, enrolled during active disease.

The CDR3 protein is CAWSVSVDGNTIYF. The CDR3 DNA is TGTGCCTGGAGTGTATCGGTAGATGGAAACACCATATATTTT. The chain joins TRBV30 to TRBJ1-3; unclear D gene. V was shortened by 0 bases and J by 3 bases, with 9 bases between the two germline ends. Germline V gives CDR1 GTSNPN, CDR2 SVGIG (reference sequence). The CDR3 runs 14 residues. Full variable domain (outside the CDR3, taken from reference TRBV30 and TRBJ1-3): SQTIHQWPATLVQPVGSPLSLECTVEGTSNPNLYWYRQAAGRGLQLLFYSVGIGQISSEVPQNLSASRPQDRQFILSSKKLLLSDSGFYLCAWSVSVDGNTIYFGEGSWLTVV.

The rearrangement uses TRBV5-5 and TRBJ1-6; D perhaps matches TRBD1 (5 bases). Germline CDR1 reads SGHKS; CDR2 reads YYEKEE (reference sequence). The V and J ends lost 0 bases and 14 bases respectively, with 15 bases between them. CDR3 size: 14 residues. CDR3 sequence: CASSLVQVGEALHF. CDR3 nucleotides: TGTGCCAGCAGCTTGGTACAGGTCGGGGAGGCCCTCCACTTT.

The chain has TRBV30 and TRBJ1-6; D call uncertain. The ends were cut back, 8 bases at V and 8 bases at J, with 13 bases in the middle. Germline CDR1 reads GTSNPN; CDR2 reads SVGIG (reference sequence). The CDR3 runs to 12 residues. CDR3 nucleotides: TGTGCCCTGGACTCGGCCTATTCACCCCTCCACTTT. Translating it yields CALDSAYSPLHF. The full variable domain, rest sourced from reference TRBV30 and TRBJ1-6, is SQTIHQWPATLVQPVGSPLSLECTVEGTSNPNLYWYRQAAGRGLQLLFYSVGIGQISSEVPQNLSASRPQDRQFILSSKKLLLSDSGFYLCALDSAYSPLHFGNGTRLTVT.

The chain combines TRBV2 with TRBJ1-3; unclear D gene. The germline V gene has CDR1 SNHLY and CDR2 FYNNEI. The CDR3 is made up of 16 amino acids. Trimming pared 3 bases from V and 0 bases from J, leaving 12 bases between. The CDR3 nucleotides read TGTGCCAGCAGTGAGCGAAGCCCAGGCTCTGGAAACACCATATATTTT. Its protein product is CASSERSPGSGNTIYF. Full variable domain (rest looked up from reference TRBV2 and TRBJ1-3): EPEVTQTPSHQVTQMGQEVILRCVPISNHLYFYWYRQILGQKVEFLVSFYNNEISEKSEIFDDQFSVERPDGSNFTLKIRSTKLEDSAMYFCASSERSPGSGNTIYFGEGSWLTVV.

This clone was counted once. This chain uses TRBV7-3 with TRBJ1-1; perhaps TRBD1 as D (5 bases). The germline CDR1 and CDR2 sequences are SGHTA and FQGTGA. There are 14 residues in the CDR3. V was pared by 4 bases and J by 5 bases, with 14 bases between. The CDR3 sequence: CASSSTDISTEAFF. The CDR3 DNA sequence: TGTGCCAGCAGCTCTACGGACATCTCAACTGAAGCTTTCTTT.

The CDR3 reads CASSEGRGTEAFF. The CDR3, as DNA: TGTGCCAGCAGTGAGGGAAGGGGCACTGAAGCTTTCTTT. The genes are TRBV6-4 and TRBJ1-1, with a weak D call TRBD1 (5 bases). Germline assignment: CDR1 MRHNA and CDR2 SNTAGT. Between the trimmed V and J ends, which lost 3 bases and 4 bases, there was a span of 9 bases. The CDR3 has 13 amino acids.

The chain has TRBV16 and TRBJ1-2, with 8 positions matching TRBD1. The CDR3 is made up of 14 amino acids. After removal of 5 bases from V and 4 bases from J, the junction contained 6 bases not matched to a gene. Germline lookup yields CDR1 KGHSY and CDR2 FQNENV. The CDR3 DNA is TGTGCCAGCAGCGAATGGACAGGGTCCTATGGCTACACCTTC. Translated, it gives CASSEWTGSYGYTF.

This chain joins TRBV6-2 or TRBV6-3 and TRBJ2-6, with a weak D call TRBD2 (5 bases). The CDR3 runs 18 residues. V was clipped by 0 bases and J by 0 bases, with 12 bases between them. CDR1 is MNHEY, CDR2 SVGEGT, per germline. CDR3 sequence reads: CASSYSRVFSSGANVLTF. Written as DNA, the CDR3 is TGTGCCAGCAGTTACTCGAGGGTCTTTTCCTCTGGGGCCAACGTCCTGACTTTC.

The chain couples TRBV27 to TRBJ1-1, with a possible D match to TRBD1 (5 bases). Germline CDR1 is MNHEY and CDR2 is SMNVEV (reference sequence). The CDR3 length is 13 residues. V dropped 6 bases and J dropped 4 bases, with 12 bases sitting between them. CDR3 residues: CASRPQGGTEAFF. The CDR3 DNA reads as TGTGCCAGCAGGCCGCAGGGTGGCACTGAAGCTTTCTTT.

V usage is TRBV5-5 and J usage is TRBJ1-5; a weak D match, TRBD1 (6 bases). Germline V gives CDR1 SGHKS, CDR2 YYEKEE (reference sequence). The V end lost 2 bases, the J end lost 6 bases, and 15 bases lay between the germline ends. The CDR3 has 15 amino acids. CDR3 residues: CASSFRGEGSQPQHF. The DNA for the CDR3 is TGTGCCAGCAGCTTCAGGGGTGAAGGTAGTCAGCCCCAGCATTTT.

The genes are TRBV30 and TRBJ2-1; a weak D match, TRBD2 (7 bases). Trimming pared 0 bases from V and 9 bases from J, leaving 12 bases between. Germline lookup yields CDR1 GTSNPN and CDR2 SVGIG (reference sequence). This CDR3 contains 13 residues. In nucleotides, the CDR3 is TGTGCCTGGAGTGTACGCGGGGGCGGTGAGCAGTTCTTC. Its protein is CAWSVRGGGEQFF.

This clone was observed once. The DNA is left out, because the CDR3 cannot be placed on it with certainty; the CDR3 is given as TCRdb lists it. The gene calls are TRBV21-1 and TRBJ2-2; the table gives TRBD1 as D, unverified against the DNA. TRBV21-1 is classified as a pseudogene. The CDR3 length is 18 residues, termini included. The CDR3 loop is CASSKGWGTGTNTGELFF.

The chain recombines TRBV7-8 with TRBJ1-4, with a possible D match to TRBD1 (6 bases). This CDR3 has 17 residues. V was pared by 1 base and J by 3 bases, with 15 bases between. Germline CDR1 is SGHVS and CDR2 is FQNEAQ. CDR3 nucleotides: TGTGCCAGCAGCTTAGTGTCCCGGGGGGCCTCTAATGAAAAACTGTTTTTT. Protein product: CASSLVSRGASNEKLFF.

The chain combines TRBV30 with TRBJ1-2; possibly TRBD1 for D (5 bases). Trimming took off 2 bases at V and 10 bases at J, with 20 bases between the two ends. The CDR3 loop spans 14 amino acids. Germline V gives CDR1 GTSNPN, CDR2 SVGIG (reference sequence). CDR3 nucleotide sequence: TGTGCCTGGAGTTGGGGCCACGACGGGTCTCTCTACACCTTC. This encodes CAWSWGHDGSLYTF.

This sequence joins TRBV28 and TRBJ2-7; maybe TRBD1 (6 bases). CDR1 and CDR2 from the germline V gene are MDHEN and SYDVKM. This CDR3 has 13 amino acids. Trimming cost V 5 bases and J 5 bases, with 13 bases left between them. In DNA form, the CDR3 reads TGTGCCAGCAGTAGGGGAAGGGACAACGAGCAGTACTTC. It codes for CASSRGRDNEQYF.

This chain links TRBV6-6 with TRBJ2-1, with TRBD2 matching over 9 bases. V lost 0 bases, J lost 8 bases, and 5 bases stayed unmatched. Germline V gene lookup returns CDR1 MNHNY and CDR2 SVGAGI (reference sequence). The CDR3 totals 15 residues. In DNA, the CDR3 is TGTGCCAGCAGTTACTCGGGGACTAGCATCGATGAGCAGTTCTTC. Amino acid sequence: CASSYSGTSIDEQFF.

The J gene is TRBJ1-6, the V gene TRBV11-3, with a tentative D call TRBD1 (6 bases). Germline V CDR1 and CDR2: SGHNT, YENEEA. This CDR3 spans 17 amino acids. V was pared by 5 bases and J by 7 bases, with 21 bases between. CDR3 DNA: TGTGCCAGCAGCCGATACAAATCAGGGGATTGGAATTCACCCCTCCACTTT. Protein product: CASSRYKSGDWNSPLHF.

This chain joins TRBV7-2 and TRBJ2-1; 13 positions agree with TRBD2. Germline CDR1 is SGHTA and CDR2 is FQGNSA. This CDR3 is built from 18 residues. Trimming took 2 bases from V and 1 from J; bases not matched to a gene: 5. In DNA, the CDR3 is TGTGCCAGCAGCTTAACTAGCGGGGGGGCCGGTTCCTACAATGAGCAGTTCTTC. Protein sequence: CASSLTSGGAGSYNEQFF. The full variable domain, with the rest looked up from reference TRBV7-2 and TRBJ2-1, is GAGVSQSPSNKVTEKGKDVELRCDPISGHTALYWYRQSLGQGLEFLIYFQGNSAPDKSGLPSDRFSAERTGGSVSTLTIQRTQQEDSAVYLCASSLTSGGAGSYNEQFFGPGTRLTVL.

This chain connects TRBV10-3 to TRBJ2-5, with 7 bases aligning to TRBD2. CDR3 size: 14 residues. Trimming at V came to 0 bases and at J to 4 bases, leaving 2 bases not matched to a gene. Germline V gene lookup returns CDR1 ENHRY and CDR2 SYGVKD. As DNA, the CDR3 is TGTGCCATCAGTGAGTCGACGGGGGGAGAGACCCAGTACTTC. It yields the protein CAISESTGGETQYF.

V gene TRBV6-5 combines with J gene TRBJ1-2; maybe TRBD1 (6 bases). V was clipped by 6 bases and J by 8 bases, with 16 bases between them. In germline, CDR1 is MNHEY, CDR2 SVGAGI. CDR3 length: 13 amino acids. The CDR3 nucleotides read TGTGCCAGCAGCCAACAAAGCAGGGGAGGCTACACCTTC. Its translation: CASSQQSRGGYTF.

This chain joins TRBV19 and TRBJ1-1; 7 bases line up with TRBD1. Germline-derived CDR1 and CDR2 are LNHDA and SQIVND (reference sequence). The CDR3 loop spans 16 amino acids. J was trimmed by 0 bases and V by 3 bases; bases with no gene match: 7. The CDR3 DNA reads TGTGCCAGTAGTATTACCGAACAGGGGCTGAACACTGAAGCTTTCTTT. Its protein product is CASSITEQGLNTEAFF.

V is TRBV19 and J is TRBJ2-1, with D perhaps matching TRBD1 (5 bases). The CDR3 contains 16 residues. Germline assignment: CDR1 LNHDA and CDR2 SQIVND (reference sequence). V lost 2 bases and J lost 1, with 12 bases in between. CDR3 residues: CASSIPRKGSYNEQFF. CDR3 sequence (DNA): TGTGCCAGTAGTATACCCCGGAAGGGGTCCTACAATGAGCAGTTCTTC.

This clone has a handful of counts. The chain links TRBV5-6 to TRBJ1-1, with D perhaps TRBD1 (5 bases). This CDR3 comprises 13 residues. Per germline, CDR1 SGHDT and CDR2 YYEEEE. V was clipped by 4 bases and J by 1 base, with 8 bases between them. CDR3 loop: CASSPTENTEAFF. The CDR3 DNA reads TGTGCCAGCAGCCCGACAGAGAACACTGAAGCTTTCTTT.

J is TRBJ1-2 and V is TRBV7-2; D is uncertain. The CDR3 extends over 16 amino acids. Germline lookup yields CDR1 SGHTA and CDR2 FQGNSA. Trimming pared 3 bases from V and 4 bases from J, leaving 18 bases between. Here the CDR3 reads CASSLGLTPRGYGYTF. In DNA form, the CDR3 reads TGTGCCAGCAGCTTGGGTCTTACTCCTAGAGGCTATGGCTACACCTTC.

A word on this clone: Other DNA sequences within the sample encode an identical CDR3. The gene calls are TRBV6-5 and TRBJ1-2, with no clear D. Germline CDR1 MNHEY, CDR2 SVGAGI. The CDR3 runs to 14 residues. The V gene lost 6 bases and the J gene lost 0 bases, with 11 bases spanning the gap. The CDR3 nucleotides are TGTGCCAGCAGCCGGGATAGAGCTAACTATGGCTACACCTTC. The encoded protein is CASSRDRANYGYTF.